Listed below are T cell receptor beta chains from one sample, sequenced in a study of cytomegalovirus exposure and HLA in healthy donors. Libraries were prepared by immunoSEQ multiplex PCR; TCRdb keeps only in-frame clonotypes and omits some of them. The sample lists more than 85,000 clones, 85% to 90% occurring once. The sequencing sample was made of PBMCs. These receptors were taken from a woman aged 25 to 45 in good health and CMV-seropositive. The CDR3 runs from the conserved cysteine through the conserved F or W. A D gene is named only where the DNA matches it firmly. Clone size is not always given. Where it is, it says once, few, many or a class for expanded clones.

clone size,D gene,V gene,J gene,CDR3 protein,CDR3 DNA
NA,NA,TRBV14,TRBJ1-2,CASSYTRDYGYTF,TGTGCCAGCAGCTATACCAGGGACTATGGCTACACCTTC
NA,NA,TRBV14,TRBJ2-5,CASSLLRNRETQYF,TGTGCCAGCAGCCTCCTGCGGAATCGAGAGACCCAGTACTTC
NA,TRBD2,TRBV4-1,TRBJ2-7,CASSQGLAGVAYEQYF,TGCGCCAGCAGCCAAGGCCTAGCGGGAGTCGCCTACGAGCAGTACTTC
NA,NA,TRBV10-2,TRBJ1-5,CASSDQGEDQPQHF,TGCGCCAGCAGTGACCAGGGTGAGGATCAGCCCCAGCATTTT
once,NA,TRBV2,TRBJ2-2,CASRPQFLGGELFF,TGTGCCAGCAGACCCCAGTTCCTAGGCGGGGAGCTGTTTTTT
NA,TRBD2,TRBV5-1,TRBJ2-1,CASRPRAGVGNEQFF,TGCGCCAGCAGGCCTCGAGCGGGAGTTGGCAATGAGCAGTTCTTC
NA,TRBD2,TRBV9,TRBJ2-3,CASSVVSGGPTDTQYF,TGTGCCAGCAGCGTAGTTAGCGGGGGACCCACAGATACGCAGTATTTT
NA,TRBD2,TRBV7-6,TRBJ2-3,CASSLLGFLAGGGRTDTQYF,TGTGCCAGCAGCTTATTGGGATTTCTAGCGGGAGGAGGCCGCACAGATACGCAGTATTTT
NA,NA,TRBV6-4,TRBJ1-6,CASSDGSQGKSLHF,TGTGCCAGCAGTGACGGCTCGCAGGGAAAATCCCTCCACTTT
NA,TRBD1,TRBV15,TRBJ1-4,CATSRGDSADNEKLFF,TGTGCCACCAGCAGAGGGGACAGCGCCGATAATGAAAAACTGTTTTTT
NA,TRBD2,TRBV7-6,TRBJ2-1,CASSLSGLAGGGEQFF,TGTGCCAGCAGCCTCTCAGGACTAGCGGGAGGAGGTGAGCAGTTCTTC
NA,TRBD1,TRBV2,TRBJ2-7,CASKRTGSYEQYF,TGTGCCAGCAAACGGACAGGGTCCTACGAGCAGTACTTC
NA,NA,TRBV5-1,TRBJ2-7,CASSVSGTRTYEQYF,TGCGCCAGCAGCGTGTCCGGGACTCGCACCTACGAGCAGTACTTC
NA,TRBD2,TRBV2,TRBJ2-1,CASRRGRAIGEQFF,TGTGCCAGCAGGCGCGGGAGGGCCATAGGGGAGCAGTTCTTC
few,NA,TRBV4-2,TRBJ2-7,CASSQDSTGGSYEQYF,TGTGCCAGCAGCCAAGATTCAACAGGAGGGTCCTACGAGCAGTACTTC
NA,TRBD1,TRBV5-4,TRBJ2-1,CASSLQGIGYNEQFF,TGTGCCAGCAGCTTACAGGGGATAGGGTACAATGAGCAGTTCTTC
NA,NA,TRBV12-5,TRBJ2-1,CASGLVVGGLVHEQFF,TGTGCTAGTGGTTTGGTGGTGGGCGGGCTGGTGCATGAGCAGTTCTTC
few,NA,TRBV7-6,TRBJ2-3,CASSPGTSTDTQYF,TGTGCCAGCAGCCCTGGGACTTCCACAGATACGCAGTATTTT
NA,TRBD2,TRBV4-2,TRBJ2-5,CASSQRNLAGGQETQYF,TGTGCCAGCAGCCAGAGGAACTTAGCGGGAGGCCAAGAGACCCAGTACTTC
once,NA,TRBV28,TRBJ2-3,CASSLRDTQYF,TGTGCCAGCAGTTTGAGAGATACGCAGTATTTT
NA,NA,TRBV25-1,TRBJ2-3,CASSFRGTDTQYF,TGTGCCAGCAGCTTCCGGGGTACAGATACGCAGTATTTT
NA,NA,TRBV5-6,TRBJ2-5,CASSLPGTTQETQYF,TGTGCCAGCAGCTTGCCCGGGACAACCCAAGAGACCCAGTACTTC
NA,NA,TRBV5-5,TRBJ1-5,CASSFNANSNQPQHF,TGTGCCAGCAGCTTCAACGCGAATAGCAATCAGCCCCAGCATTTT
NA,NA,TRBV21-1,TRBJ2-5,CASSKEVKRGETQYF,TGTGCCAGCAGCAAAGAAGTCAAAAGGGGAGAGACCCAGTACTTC
NA,NA,TRBV30,TRBJ2-2,CAWRGGTSHTGELFF,TGTGCCTGGAGGGGTGGGACTTCCCACACCGGGGAGCTGTTTTTT
NA,TRBD1,TRBV4-3,TRBJ2-7,CASSQRTTGNYEQYF,TGCGCCAGCAGCCAACGAACGACAGGGAACTACGAGCAGTACTTC
NA,TRBD2,TRBV4-3,TRBJ2-1,CASSQGLAGGYEQFF,TGCGCCAGCAGCCAAGGACTAGCGGGGGGGTATGAGCAGTTCTTC
NA,NA,TRBV6-6,TRBJ2-1,CASSYSLGGIPVF,TGTGCCAGCAGTTACTCGCTTGGCGGGATCCCAGTCTTC
once,TRBD2,TRBV6-5,TRBJ2-7,CASSYSVPSGTYEQYF,TGTGCCAGCAGTTACTCGGTGCCTAGCGGGACCTACGAGCAGTACTTC
few,TRBD2,TRBV4-2,TRBJ2-7,CASSQDSGGADKQYF,TGTGCCAGCAGCCAAGATAGCGGGGGGGCCGATAAGCAGTACTTC
once,TRBD2,TRBV27,TRBJ2-7,CASKRLATSYEQYF,TGTGCCAGCAAACGACTAGCGACCTCCTACGAGCAGTACTTC
NA,TRBD2,TRBV4-2,TRBJ2-1,CASSQDREETTQFF,TGTGCCAGCAGCCAAGATCGGGAGGAGACCACGCAGTTCTTC
NA,TRBD1,TRBV29-1,TRBJ2-7,CSAAGTGPGGEQYF,TGCAGCGCCGCCGGGACAGGTCCTGGTGGCGAGCAGTACTTC
NA,NA,TRBV2,TRBJ2-1,CASGEDQGGYNEQFF,TGTGCCAGCGGGGAGGACCAGGGGGGCTACAATGAGCAGTTCTTC
NA,NA,TRBV28,TRBJ1-4,CASMGWRANEKLFF,TGTGCCAGCATGGGCTGGAGGGCAAATGAAAAACTGTTTTTT
NA,NA,TRBV10-2,TRBJ2-7,CASSEERAGAYEQYF,TGCGCCAGCAGTGAGGAGAGGGCAGGGGCGTACGAGCAGTACTTC
NA,TRBD1,TRBV29-1,TRBJ1-5,CSVIGQGGPNQPQHF,TGCAGCGTTATAGGACAGGGAGGACCAAATCAGCCCCAGCATTTT
NA,NA,TRBV6-1,TRBJ2-3,CASGTSSTDTQYF,TGTGCCAGCGGAACTAGTAGCACAGATACGCAGTATTTT
NA,NA,TRBV5-1,TRBJ1-1,CASSQGRETEAFF,TGCGCCAGCAGCCAGGGGAGGGAAACTGAAGCTTTCTTT
once,TRBD1,TRBV5-6,TRBJ2-1,CASSPGTGLLEQFF,TGTGCCAGCAGCCCCGGGACAGGGTTACTCGAGCAGTTCTTC
NA,NA,TRBV7-3,TRBJ2-1,CASSLAETSSYNEQFF,TGTGCCAGCAGCTTAGCGGAAACTAGTTCCTACAATGAGCAGTTCTTC